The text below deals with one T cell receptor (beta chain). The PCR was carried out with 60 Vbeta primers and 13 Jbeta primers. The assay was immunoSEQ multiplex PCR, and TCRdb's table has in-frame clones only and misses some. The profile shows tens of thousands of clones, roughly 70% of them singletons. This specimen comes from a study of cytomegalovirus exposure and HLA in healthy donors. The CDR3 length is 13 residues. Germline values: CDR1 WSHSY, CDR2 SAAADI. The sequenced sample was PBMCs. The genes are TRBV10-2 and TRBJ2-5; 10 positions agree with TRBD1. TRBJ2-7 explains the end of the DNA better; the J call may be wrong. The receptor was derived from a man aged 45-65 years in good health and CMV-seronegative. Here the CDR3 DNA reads TGCGCCAGCAGTAGACAGGGGGCTTACGAGCAGTACTTC. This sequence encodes CASSRQGAYEQYF.